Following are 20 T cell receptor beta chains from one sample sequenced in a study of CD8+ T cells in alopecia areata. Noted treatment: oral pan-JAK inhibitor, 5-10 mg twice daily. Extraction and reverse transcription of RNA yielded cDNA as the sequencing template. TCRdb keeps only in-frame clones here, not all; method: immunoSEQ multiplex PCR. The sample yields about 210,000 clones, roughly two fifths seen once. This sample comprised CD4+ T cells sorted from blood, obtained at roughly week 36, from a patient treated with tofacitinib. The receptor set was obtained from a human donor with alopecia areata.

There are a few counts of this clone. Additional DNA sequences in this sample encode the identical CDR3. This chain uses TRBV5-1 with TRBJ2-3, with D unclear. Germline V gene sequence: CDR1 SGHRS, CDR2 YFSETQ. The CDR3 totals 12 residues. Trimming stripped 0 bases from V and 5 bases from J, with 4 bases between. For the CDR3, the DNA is TGCGCCAGCAGCTTGGAAGGAGATACGCAGTATTTT. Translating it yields CASSLEGDTQYF.

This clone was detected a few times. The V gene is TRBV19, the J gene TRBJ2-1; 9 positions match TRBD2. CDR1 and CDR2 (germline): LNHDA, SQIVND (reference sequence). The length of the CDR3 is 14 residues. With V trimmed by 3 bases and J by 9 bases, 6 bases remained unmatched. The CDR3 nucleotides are TGTGCCAGTAGTATGGCTAGCGGGAACCCTGAGCAGTTCTTC. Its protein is CASSMASGNPEQFF.

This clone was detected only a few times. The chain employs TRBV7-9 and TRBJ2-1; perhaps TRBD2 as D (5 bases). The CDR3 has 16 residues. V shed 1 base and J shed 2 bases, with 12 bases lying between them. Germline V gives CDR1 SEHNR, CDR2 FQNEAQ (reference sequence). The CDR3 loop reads CASSLGASSPYNEQFF. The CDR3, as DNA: TGTGCCAGCAGCTTAGGTGCTAGCAGCCCCTACAATGAGCAGTTCTTC.

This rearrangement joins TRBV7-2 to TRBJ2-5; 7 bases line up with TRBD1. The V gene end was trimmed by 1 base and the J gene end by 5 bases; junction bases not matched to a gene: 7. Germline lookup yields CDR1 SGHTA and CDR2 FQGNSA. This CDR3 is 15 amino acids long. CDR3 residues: CASSLGPGGTETQYF. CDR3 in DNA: TGTGCCAGCAGCTTAGGCCCAGGGGGTACGGAGACCCAGTACTTC.

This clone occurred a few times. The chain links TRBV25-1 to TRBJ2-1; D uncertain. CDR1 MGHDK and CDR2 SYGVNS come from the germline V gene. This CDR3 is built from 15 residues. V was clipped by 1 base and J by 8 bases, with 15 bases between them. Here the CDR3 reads CASSEFVAVADEQFF. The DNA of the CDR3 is TGTGCCAGCAGTGAATTTGTGGCGGTAGCAGATGAGCAGTTCTTC.

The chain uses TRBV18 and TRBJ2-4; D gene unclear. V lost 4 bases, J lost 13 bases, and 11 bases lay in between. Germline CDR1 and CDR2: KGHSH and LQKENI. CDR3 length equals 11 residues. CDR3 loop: CASSRSGSQYF. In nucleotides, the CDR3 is TGTGCCAGCTCACGCTCAGGCAGCCAGTACTTC.

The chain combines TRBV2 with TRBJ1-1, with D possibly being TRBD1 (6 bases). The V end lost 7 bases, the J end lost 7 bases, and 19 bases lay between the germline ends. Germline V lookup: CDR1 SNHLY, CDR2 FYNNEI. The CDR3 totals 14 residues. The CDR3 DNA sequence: TGTGCCAGCAACCAACAAGGGGGGCAGCTTGAAGCTTTCTTT. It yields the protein CASNQQGGQLEAFF.

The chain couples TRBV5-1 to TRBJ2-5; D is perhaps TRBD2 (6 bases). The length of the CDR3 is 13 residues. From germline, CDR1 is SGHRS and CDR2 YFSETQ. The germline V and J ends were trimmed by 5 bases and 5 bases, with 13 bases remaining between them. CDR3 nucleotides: TGCGCCAGCAGGGTCGCGGGACGGGAGACCCAGTACTTC. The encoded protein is CASRVAGRETQYF.

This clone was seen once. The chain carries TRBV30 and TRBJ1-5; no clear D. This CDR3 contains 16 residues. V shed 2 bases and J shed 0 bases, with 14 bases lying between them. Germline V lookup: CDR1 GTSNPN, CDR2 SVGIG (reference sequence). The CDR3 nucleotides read TGTGCCTGGAGTCCCCCGCTGGGATATAGCAATCAGCCCCAGCATTTT. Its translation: CAWSPPLGYSNQPQHF.

The CDR3 DNA is TGTGCCAGCAGCTTAGGGGGCGCCTTGAATGAGCAGTTCTTC. Residues: CASSLGGALNEQFF. The rearrangement joins TRBV7-3 to TRBJ2-1, with a weak D call TRBD1 (6 bases). This CDR3 spans 14 amino acids. Trimming removed 2 bases from V and 7 bases from J, with 12 bases in between. Germline V gene sequence: CDR1 SGHTA, CDR2 FQGTGA.

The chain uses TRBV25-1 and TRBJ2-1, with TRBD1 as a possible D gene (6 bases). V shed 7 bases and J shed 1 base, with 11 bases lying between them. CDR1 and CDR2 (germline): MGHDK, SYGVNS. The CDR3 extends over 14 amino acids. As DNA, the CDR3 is TGTGCCAGCATAGGGGGTGGTTCCTACAATGAGCAGTTCTTC. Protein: CASIGGGSYNEQFF.

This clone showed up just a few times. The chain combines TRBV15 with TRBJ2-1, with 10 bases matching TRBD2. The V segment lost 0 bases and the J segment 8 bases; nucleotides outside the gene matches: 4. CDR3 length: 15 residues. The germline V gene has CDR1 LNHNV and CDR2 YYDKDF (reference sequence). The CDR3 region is CATSRDNLAGDEQFF. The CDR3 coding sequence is TGTGCCACCAGCAGAGATAACCTAGCGGGAGATGAGCAGTTCTTC.

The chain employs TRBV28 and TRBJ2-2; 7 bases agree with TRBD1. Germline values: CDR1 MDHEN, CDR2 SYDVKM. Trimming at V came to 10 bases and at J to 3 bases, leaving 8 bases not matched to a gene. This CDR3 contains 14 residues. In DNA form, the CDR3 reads TGTGCCATTAGGGGGCAGGGCCACACCGGGGAGCTGTTTTTT. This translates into CAIRGQGHTGELFF.

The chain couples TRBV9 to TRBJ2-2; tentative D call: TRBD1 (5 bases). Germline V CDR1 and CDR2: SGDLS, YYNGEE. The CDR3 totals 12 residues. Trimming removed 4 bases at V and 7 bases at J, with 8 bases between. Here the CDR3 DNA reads TGTGCCAGCAGCCAGGGAAACGGGGAGCTGTTTTTT. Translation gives CASSQGNGELFF.

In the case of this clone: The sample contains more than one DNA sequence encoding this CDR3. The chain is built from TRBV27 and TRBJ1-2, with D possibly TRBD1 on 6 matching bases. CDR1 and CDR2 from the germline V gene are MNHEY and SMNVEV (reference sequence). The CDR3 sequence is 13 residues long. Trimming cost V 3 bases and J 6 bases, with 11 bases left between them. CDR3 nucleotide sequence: TGTGCCAGCAGTTTGACGGGGGCTAATGGCTACACCTTC. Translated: CASSLTGANGYTF.

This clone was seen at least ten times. As DNA, the CDR3 is TGTGCCACCAGCAGAGATTATTCTCAAGAGACCCAGTACTTC. Protein sequence: CATSRDYSQETQYF. The chain has TRBV15 and TRBJ2-5; D is unclear. CDR1 is LNHNV and CDR2 is YYDKDF in the germline V gene (reference sequence). CDR3 length: 14 amino acids. V shed 0 bases and J shed 2 bases, with 7 bases lying between them.

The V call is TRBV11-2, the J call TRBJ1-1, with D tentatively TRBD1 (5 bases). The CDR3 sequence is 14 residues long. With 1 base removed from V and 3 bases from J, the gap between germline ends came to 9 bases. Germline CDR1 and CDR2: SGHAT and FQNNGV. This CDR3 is CASSLVGRDTEAFF. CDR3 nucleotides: TGTGCCAGCAGCTTAGTGGGGCGCGACACTGAAGCTTTCTTT.

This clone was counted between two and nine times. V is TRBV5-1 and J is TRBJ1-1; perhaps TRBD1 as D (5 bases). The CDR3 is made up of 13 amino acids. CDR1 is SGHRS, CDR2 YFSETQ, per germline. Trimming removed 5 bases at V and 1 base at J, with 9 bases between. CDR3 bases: TGCGCCAGCAGTGGGGCAGCGAACACTGAAGCTTTCTTT. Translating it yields CASSGAANTEAFF.

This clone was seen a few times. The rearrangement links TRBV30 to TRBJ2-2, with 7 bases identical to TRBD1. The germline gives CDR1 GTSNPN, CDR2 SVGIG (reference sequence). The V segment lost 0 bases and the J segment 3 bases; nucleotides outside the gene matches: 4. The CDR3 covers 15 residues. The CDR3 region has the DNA TGTGCCTGGAGTGTATGGACAGGATACACCGGGGAGCTGTTTTTT. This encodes CAWSVWTGYTGELFF.

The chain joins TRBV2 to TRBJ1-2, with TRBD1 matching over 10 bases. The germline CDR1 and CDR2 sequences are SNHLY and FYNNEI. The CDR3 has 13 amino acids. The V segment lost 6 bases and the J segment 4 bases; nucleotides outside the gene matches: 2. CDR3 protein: CASRGQGTYGYTF. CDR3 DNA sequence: TGTGCCAGCAGGGGACAGGGGACCTATGGCTACACCTTC. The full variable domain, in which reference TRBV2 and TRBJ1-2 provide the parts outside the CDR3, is EPEVTQTPSHQVTQMGQEVILRCVPISNHLYFYWYRQILGQKVEFLVSFYNNEISEKSEIFDDQFSVERPDGSNFTLKIRSTKLEDSAMYFCASRGQGTYGYTFGSGTRLTVV.